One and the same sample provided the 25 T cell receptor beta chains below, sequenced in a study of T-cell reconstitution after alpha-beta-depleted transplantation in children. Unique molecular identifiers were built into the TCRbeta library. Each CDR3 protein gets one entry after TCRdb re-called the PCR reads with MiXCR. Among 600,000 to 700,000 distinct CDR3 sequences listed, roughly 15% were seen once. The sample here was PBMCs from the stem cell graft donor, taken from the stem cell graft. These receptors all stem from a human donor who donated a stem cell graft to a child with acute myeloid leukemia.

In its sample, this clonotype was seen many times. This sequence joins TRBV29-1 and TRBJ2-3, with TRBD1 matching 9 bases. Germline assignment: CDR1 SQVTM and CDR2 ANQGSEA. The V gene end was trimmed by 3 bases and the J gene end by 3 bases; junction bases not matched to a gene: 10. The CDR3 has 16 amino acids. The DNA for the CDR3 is TGCAGCGTTGAGGGGCTACAGGGGGCGCTGACAGATACGCAGTATTTT. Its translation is CSVEGLQGALTDTQYF.

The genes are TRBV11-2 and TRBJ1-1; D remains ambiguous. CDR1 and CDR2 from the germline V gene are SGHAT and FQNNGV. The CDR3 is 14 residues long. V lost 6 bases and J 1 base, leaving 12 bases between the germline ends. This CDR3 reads CASRSFWGNTEAFF. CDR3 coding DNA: TGTGCCAGCAGGTCCTTTTGGGGGAACACTGAAGCTTTCTTT.

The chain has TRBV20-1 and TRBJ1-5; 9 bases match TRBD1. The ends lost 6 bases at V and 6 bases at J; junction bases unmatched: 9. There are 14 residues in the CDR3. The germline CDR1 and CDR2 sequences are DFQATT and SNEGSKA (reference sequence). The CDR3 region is CSAMDRGDRQPQHF. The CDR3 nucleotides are TGCAGTGCCATGGACAGGGGAGATCGTCAGCCCCAGCATTTT.

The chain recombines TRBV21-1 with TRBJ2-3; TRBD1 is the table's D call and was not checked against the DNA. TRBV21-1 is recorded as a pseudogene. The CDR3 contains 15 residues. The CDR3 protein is CASSRSQDCTDTQYF. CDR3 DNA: TGTGCCAGCAGCCGATCACAGGACTGCACAGATACGCAGTATTTT.

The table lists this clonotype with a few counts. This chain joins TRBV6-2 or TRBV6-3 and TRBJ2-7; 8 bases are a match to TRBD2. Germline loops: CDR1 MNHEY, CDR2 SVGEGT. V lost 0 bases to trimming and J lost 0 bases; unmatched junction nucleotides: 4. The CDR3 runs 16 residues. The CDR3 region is CASSYSYAGGSYEQYF. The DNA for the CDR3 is TGTGCCAGCAGTTACTCGTATGCGGGGGGCTCCTACGAGCAGTACTTC.

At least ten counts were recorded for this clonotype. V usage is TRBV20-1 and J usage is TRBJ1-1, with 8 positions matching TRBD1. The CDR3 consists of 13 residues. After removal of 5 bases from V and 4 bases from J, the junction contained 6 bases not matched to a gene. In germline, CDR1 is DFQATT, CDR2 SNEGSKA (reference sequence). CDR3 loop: CSAAGGVITEAFF. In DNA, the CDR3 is TGCAGTGCTGCAGGGGGCGTGATCACTGAAGCTTTCTTT.

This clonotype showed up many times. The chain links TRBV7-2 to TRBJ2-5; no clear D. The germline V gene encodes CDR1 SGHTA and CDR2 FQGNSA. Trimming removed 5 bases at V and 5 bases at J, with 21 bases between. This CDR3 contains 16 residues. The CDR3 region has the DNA TGTGCCAGCAGCCTCCTATTGATGAGCGTCCCGGAGACCCAGTACTTC. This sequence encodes CASSLLLMSVPETQYF.

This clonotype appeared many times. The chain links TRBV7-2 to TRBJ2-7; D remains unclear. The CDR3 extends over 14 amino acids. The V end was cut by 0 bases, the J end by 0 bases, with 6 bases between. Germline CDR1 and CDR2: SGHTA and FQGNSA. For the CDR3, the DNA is TGTGCCAGCAGCTTAGCACGTGACTCCTACGAGCAGTACTTC. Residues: CASSLARDSYEQYF.

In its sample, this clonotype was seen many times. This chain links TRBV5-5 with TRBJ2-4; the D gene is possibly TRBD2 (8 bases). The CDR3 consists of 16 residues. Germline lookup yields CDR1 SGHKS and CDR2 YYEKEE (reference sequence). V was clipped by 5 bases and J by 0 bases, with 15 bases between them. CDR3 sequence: CASRRGDSLAKNIQYF. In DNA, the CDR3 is TGTGCCAGCAGGCGGGGGGACAGTCTAGCCAAAAACATTCAGTACTTC.

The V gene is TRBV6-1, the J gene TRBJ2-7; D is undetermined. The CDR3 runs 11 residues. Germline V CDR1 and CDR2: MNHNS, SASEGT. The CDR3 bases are TGTGCCAGCAGTGATTCCTCCGAGCAGTACGTC. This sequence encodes CASSDSSEQYV.

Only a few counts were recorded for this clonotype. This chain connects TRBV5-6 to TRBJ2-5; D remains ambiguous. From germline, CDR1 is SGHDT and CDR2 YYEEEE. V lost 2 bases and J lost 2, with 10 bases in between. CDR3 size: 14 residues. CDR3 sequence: CASSFPDRQETQYF. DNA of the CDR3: TGTGCCAGCAGCTTCCCGGACCGTCAAGAGACCCAGTACTTC.

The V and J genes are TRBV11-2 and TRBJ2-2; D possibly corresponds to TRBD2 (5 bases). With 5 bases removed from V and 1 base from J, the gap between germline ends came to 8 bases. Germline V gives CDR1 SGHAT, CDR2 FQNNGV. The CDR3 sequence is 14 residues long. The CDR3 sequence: CASSRRGNTGELFF. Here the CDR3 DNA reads TGTGCCAGCAGCCGTCGGGGGAACACCGGGGAGCTGTTTTTT.

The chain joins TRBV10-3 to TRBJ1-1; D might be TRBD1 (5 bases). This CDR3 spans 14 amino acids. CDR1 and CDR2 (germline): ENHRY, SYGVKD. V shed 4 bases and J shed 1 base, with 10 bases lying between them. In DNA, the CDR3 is TGTGCCATCAGTGCCGGGACGCGGAACACTGAAGCTTTCTTT. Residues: CAISAGTRNTEAFF.

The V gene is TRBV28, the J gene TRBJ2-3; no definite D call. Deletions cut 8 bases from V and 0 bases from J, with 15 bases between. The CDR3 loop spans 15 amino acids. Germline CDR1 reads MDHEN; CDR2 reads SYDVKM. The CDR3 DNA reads TGTGCCAGCGCCCCGCCCCAGGTCAGCACAGATACGCAGTATTTT. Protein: CASAPPQVSTDTQYF.

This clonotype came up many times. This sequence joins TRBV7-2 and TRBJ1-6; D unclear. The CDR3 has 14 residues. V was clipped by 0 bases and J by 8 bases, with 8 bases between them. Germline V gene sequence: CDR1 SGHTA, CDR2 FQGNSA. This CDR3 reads CASSLAGRDSPLHF. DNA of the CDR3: TGTGCCAGCAGCTTAGCAGGACGGGATTCACCCCTCCACTTT.

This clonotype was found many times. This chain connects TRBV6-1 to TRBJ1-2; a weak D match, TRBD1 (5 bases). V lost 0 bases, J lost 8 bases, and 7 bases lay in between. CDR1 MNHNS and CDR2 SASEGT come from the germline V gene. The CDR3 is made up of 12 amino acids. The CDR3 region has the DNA TGTGCCAGCAGTGAAGCCAGGGTGGGCTACACCTTC. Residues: CASSEARVGYTF.

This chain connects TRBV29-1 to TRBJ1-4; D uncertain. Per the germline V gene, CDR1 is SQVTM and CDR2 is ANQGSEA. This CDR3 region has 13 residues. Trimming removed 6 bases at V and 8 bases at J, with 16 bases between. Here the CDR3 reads CSVRLSPREKLFF. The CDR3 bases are TGCAGCGTCCGACTATCCCCGCGCGAAAAACTGTTTTTT.

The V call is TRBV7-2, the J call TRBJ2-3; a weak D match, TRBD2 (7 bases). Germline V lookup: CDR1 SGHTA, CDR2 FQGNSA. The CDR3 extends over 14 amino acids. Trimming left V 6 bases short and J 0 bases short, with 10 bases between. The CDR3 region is CASRWGGSTDTQYF. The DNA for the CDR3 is TGTGCCAGCAGGTGGGGGGGCAGCACAGATACGCAGTATTTT.

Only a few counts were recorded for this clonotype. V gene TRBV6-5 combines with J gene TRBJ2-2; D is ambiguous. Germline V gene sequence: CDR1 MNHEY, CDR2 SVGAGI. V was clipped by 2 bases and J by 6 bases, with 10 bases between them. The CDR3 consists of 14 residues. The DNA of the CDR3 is TGTGCCAGCAGTTACAGTAAGGGATCCGGGGAGCTGTTTTTT. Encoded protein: CASSYSKGSGELFF.

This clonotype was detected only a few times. DNA of the CDR3: TGTGCCAGCAGCTTAGGGACTAGCCCCTACGAGCAGTACTTC. As protein: CASSLGTSPYEQYF. This sequence joins TRBV7-9 and TRBJ2-7, with 8 bases aligning to TRBD2. The V segment lost 1 base and the J segment 2 bases; nucleotides outside the gene matches: 1. Germline CDR1 SEHNR, CDR2 FQNEAQ (reference sequence). The CDR3 spans 14 residues. The complete variable domain, with remaining parts taken from reference TRBV7-9 and TRBJ2-7, reads DTGVSQNPRHKITKRGQNVTFRCDPISEHNRLYWYRQTLGQGPEFLTYFQNEAQLEKSRLLSDRFSAERPKGSFSTLEIQRTEQGDSAMYLCASSLGTSPYEQYFGPGTRLTVT.

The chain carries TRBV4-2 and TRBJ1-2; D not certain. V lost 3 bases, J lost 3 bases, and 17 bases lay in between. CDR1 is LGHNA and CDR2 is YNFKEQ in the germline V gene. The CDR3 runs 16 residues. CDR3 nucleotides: TGTGCCAGCAGCCACCTCATGGGCGGGAGCGACTATGGCTACACCTTC. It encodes CASSHLMGGSDYGYTF.

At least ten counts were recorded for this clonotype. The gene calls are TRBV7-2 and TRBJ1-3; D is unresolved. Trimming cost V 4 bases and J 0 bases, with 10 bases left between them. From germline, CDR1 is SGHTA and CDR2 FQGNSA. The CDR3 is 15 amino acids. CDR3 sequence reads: CASSSAGFSGNTIYF. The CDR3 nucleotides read TGTGCCAGCAGCTCCGCTGGGTTCTCTGGAAACACCATATATTTT.

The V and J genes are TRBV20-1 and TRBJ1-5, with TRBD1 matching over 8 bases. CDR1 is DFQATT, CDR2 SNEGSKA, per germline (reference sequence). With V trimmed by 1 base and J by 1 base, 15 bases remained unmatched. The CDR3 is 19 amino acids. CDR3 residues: CSARGPPGQDSSSNQPQHF. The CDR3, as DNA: TGCAGTGCTAGAGGACCCCCGGGACAGGATAGTTCGAGCAATCAGCCCCAGCATTTT.

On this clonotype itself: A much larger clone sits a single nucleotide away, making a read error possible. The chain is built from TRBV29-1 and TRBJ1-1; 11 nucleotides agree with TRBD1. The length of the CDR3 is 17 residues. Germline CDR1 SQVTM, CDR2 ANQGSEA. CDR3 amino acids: CSVEGTGGIRANTDAFF. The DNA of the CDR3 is TGCAGCGTTGAGGGGACAGGGGGGATAAGAGCGAACACTGACGCTTTCTTT.

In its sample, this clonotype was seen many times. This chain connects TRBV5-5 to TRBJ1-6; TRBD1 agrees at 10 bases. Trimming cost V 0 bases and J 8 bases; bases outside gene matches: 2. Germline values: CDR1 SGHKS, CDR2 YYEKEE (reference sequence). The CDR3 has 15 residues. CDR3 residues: CASSLGDRGYSPLHF. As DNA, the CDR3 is TGTGCCAGCAGCTTGGGGGACAGGGGTTATTCACCCCTCCACTTT.